This note documents a single T cell receptor beta chain sequence. The antigen remains undetermined. The sample originates from a study of OX40 agonist ivuxolimab in advanced cancers. About the research overall: While on treatment, patients had intravenous ivuxolimab at 0.01 to 10 mg/kg every 2 weeks. Checkpoint inhibitors had been given previously to 40% of patients. Patients receiving dose escalation had hepatocellular carcinoma, melanoma, renal cell or head and neck cancer.

Study results and limitations: Expanded peripheral T cell antigen specificity was not determined.

This CDR3 has 15 amino acids. Germline CDR1 and CDR2: SGHTA and FQGNSA. V was shortened by 5 bases and J by 4 bases, with 17 bases between the two germline ends. Profiling relied on immunoSEQ multiplex PCR, and the TCRdb table lists in-frame clones only, not all of them. The table has under 75,000 clones, roughly 84% seen once; the top ten hold around 0.78%. This chain links TRBV7-2 with TRBJ1-2; maybe TRBD1 (6 bases). The source was CD4+ or CD8+ T cells sorted from blood, collected in a trial of the OX40 agonist ivuxolimab. This sequence was found in an adult with an advanced solid tumor such as melanoma, head and neck, liver or kidney cancer. This CDR3 is CASSRGGGSRYGYTF. The CDR3 DNA follows: TGTGCCAGCAGCCGAGGGGGGGGCTCGCGCTATGGCTACACCTTC.